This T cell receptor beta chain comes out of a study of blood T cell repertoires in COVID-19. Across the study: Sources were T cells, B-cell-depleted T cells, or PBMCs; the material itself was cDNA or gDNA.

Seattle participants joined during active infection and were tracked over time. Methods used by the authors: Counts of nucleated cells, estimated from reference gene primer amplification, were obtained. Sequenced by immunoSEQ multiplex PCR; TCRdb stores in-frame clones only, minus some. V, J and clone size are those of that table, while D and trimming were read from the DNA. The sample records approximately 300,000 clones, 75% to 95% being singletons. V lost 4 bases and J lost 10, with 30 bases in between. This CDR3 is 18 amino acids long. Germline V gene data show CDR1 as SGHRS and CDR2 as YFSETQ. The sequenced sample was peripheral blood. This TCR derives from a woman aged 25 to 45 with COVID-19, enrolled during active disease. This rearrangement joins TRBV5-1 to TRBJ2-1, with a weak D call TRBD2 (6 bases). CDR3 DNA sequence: TGCGCCAGCAGCCCCCAGGTAGCCCCTAGCGCCCGAGGTTTGGAGCAGTTCTTC. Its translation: CASSPQVAPSARGLEQFF. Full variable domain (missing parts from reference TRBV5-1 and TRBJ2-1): KAGVTQTPRYLIKTRGQQVTLSCSPISGHRSVSWYQQTPGQGLQFLFEYFSETQRNKGNFPGRFSGRQFSNSRSEMNVSTLELGDSALYLCASSPQVAPSARGLEQFFGPGTRLTVL.